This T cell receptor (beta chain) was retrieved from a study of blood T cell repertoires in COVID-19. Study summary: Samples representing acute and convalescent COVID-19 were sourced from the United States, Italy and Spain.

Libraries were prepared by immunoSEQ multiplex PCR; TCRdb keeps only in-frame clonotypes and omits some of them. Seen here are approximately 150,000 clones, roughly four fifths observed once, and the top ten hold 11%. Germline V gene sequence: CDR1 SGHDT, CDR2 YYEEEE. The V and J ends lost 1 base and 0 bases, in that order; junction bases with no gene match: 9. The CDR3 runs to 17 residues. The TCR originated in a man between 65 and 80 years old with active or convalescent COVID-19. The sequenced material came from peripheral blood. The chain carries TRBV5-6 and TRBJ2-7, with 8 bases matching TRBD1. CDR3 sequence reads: CASSLYQPGQASYEQYF. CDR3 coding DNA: TGTGCCAGCAGCTTGTACCAACCGGGACAGGCCTCCTACGAGCAGTACTTC.